This is a list of T cell receptor beta chains from one sample in a study of CD8 T cells in Susac syndrome. TCRdb used MiXCR to reprocess the immunoSEQ multiplex PCR reads, holding one entry per CDR3 protein. The data show fewer than 150,000 distinct CDR3 sequences, with 90% to 95% seen just once and 0.25% to 0.3% held by the top ten. Sequenced input: CD8+ T cells from PBMCs. The origin of the receptors is a human donor in good health. The conserved cysteine and the conserved F or W are not part of the CDR3 here. A D gene is named only where the DNA matches it firmly.

12	TRBJ2-7	TRBV27	.	ASRSILGPYEQY
10	TRBJ2-2	TRBV2	.	ATRTDTGELF
12	TRBJ1-5	TRBV27	TRBD1	ASSSQGDNQPQH
10	TRBJ2-1	TRBV4-1	.	ASSQDGVRQF
12	TRBJ2-3	TRBV19	.	ASSGGWGADTQY
11	TRBJ1-2	TRBV18	.	ASSLMDGDGYT
11	TRBJ2-7	TRBV27	TRBD2	ASSHGLVYEQY
14	TRBJ2-1	TRBV7-9	.	ASSSGRLASWDEQF
12	TRBJ2-5	TRBV7-8	.	ASSWGGQQETQY
12	TRBJ2-7	TRBV27	.	ASSLSSSTYEQY
13	TRBJ1-2	TRBV24-1	TRBD1	ATSEPGQAYYGYT
13	TRBJ2-1	TRBV9	.	ASSVGSSSYNEQF
13	TRBJ2-7	TRBV4-3	TRBD2	ASSQDSSGLYEQY
12	TRBJ2-1	TRBV7-9	TRBD2	ASSSSGRENEQF
12	TRBJ2-7	TRBV4-3	.	ASSQAASTYEQY
12	TRBJ2-1	TRBV15	.	ATSAVWGSNEQF
11	TRBJ2-4	TRBV27	.	ASSTDAKNIQY
13	TRBJ1-5	TRBV25-1	.	ASSDTGTPFKPQH
12	TRBJ1-1	TRBV2	TRBD1	ASSPDRRNTEAF
14	TRBJ2-3	TRBV7-9	TRBD2	ASSPASGRATDTQY
13	TRBJ2-5	TRBV7-8	TRBD2	ASNSGGRDWETQY
13	TRBJ2-5	TRBV7-9	.	ASSLGRRNQETQY
12	TRBJ2-7	TRBV27	.	ASSVSGGGYEQY